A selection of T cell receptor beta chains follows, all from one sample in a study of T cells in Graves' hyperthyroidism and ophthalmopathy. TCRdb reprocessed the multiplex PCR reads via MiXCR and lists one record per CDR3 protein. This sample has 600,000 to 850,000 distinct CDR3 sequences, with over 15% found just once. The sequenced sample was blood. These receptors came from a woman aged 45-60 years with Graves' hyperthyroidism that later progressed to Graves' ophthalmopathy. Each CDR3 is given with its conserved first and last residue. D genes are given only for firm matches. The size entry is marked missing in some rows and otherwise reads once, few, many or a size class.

CDR3: CASSQEASYEQYF; DNA: TGTGCCAGCAGCCAAGAGGCATCCTACGAGCAGTACTTC; J: TRBJ2-7; size: few; D: NA; V: TRBV3-1
CDR3: CSAWTGGTGELFF; DNA: TGCAGTGCTTGGACAGGGGGCACCGGGGAGCTGTTTTTT; J: TRBJ2-2; size: NA; D: TRBD1; V: TRBV20-1
CDR3: CASITRRGGSYNEQFF; DNA: TGTGCCAGCATTACGCGAAGGGGGGGCTCCTACAATGAGCAGTTCTTC; J: TRBJ2-1; size: many; D: NA; V: TRBV13
CDR3: CASSSPGHSYGYTF; DNA: TGTGCCAGCAGTTCCCCGGGACACTCCTATGGCTACACCTTC; J: TRBJ1-2; size: NA; D: NA; V: TRBV6-1
CDR3: CASSNRQDSPLHF; DNA: TGCGCCAGCAGTAACAGGCAAGATTCACCCCTCCACTTT; J: TRBJ1-6; size: NA; D: NA; V: TRBV10-1
CDR3: CASSNRNGNTEAFF; DNA: TGTGCCAGTAGTAACAGAAATGGGAACACTGAAGCTTTCTTT; J: TRBJ1-1; size: many; D: NA; V: TRBV19
CDR3: CASSPDSGGGQKLFF; DNA: TGTGCCAGCAGCCCGGACTCAGGTGGAGGTCAAAAACTGTTTTTT; J: TRBJ1-4; size: many; D: NA; V: TRBV3-1
CDR3: CASSSTSWGETQYF; DNA: TGTGCCAGCAGCTCAACTAGTTGGGGAGAGACCCAGTACTTC; J: TRBJ2-5; size: NA; D: NA; V: TRBV11-1
CDR3: CASRDWTSGGGETQYF; DNA: TGTGCCAGCAGGGATTGGACTAGCGGGGGTGGGGAGACCCAGTACTTC; J: TRBJ2-5; size: NA; D: TRBD2; V: TRBV3-1
CDR3: CASNAGAANSPLHF; DNA: TGTGCCAGCAACGCCGGGGCAGCCAATTCACCCCTCCACTTT; J: TRBJ1-6; size: NA; D: NA; V: TRBV6-1
CDR3: CASSSGGTGIETQYF; DNA: TGTGCCAGCAGTTCGGGTGGGACAGGGATAGAGACCCAGTACTTC; J: TRBJ2-5; size: NA; D: TRBD1; V: TRBV7-9
CDR3: CASSHVGQGNTEAFF; DNA: TGTGCCAGCAGCCACGTGGGACAGGGGAACACTGAAGCTTTCTTT; J: TRBJ1-1; size: few; D: TRBD1; V: TRBV14
CDR3: CASSSHRDRAGEAFF; DNA: TGTGCCAGCAGCTCGCATCGAGACAGGGCCGGGGAAGCTTTCTTT; J: TRBJ1-1; size: few; D: TRBD1; V: TRBV7-6
CDR3: CASSSHSSGRRGEQFF; DNA: TGTGCCAGTAGTTCTCACTCTAGCGGGAGACGGGGCGAGCAGTTCTTC; J: TRBJ2-1; size: NA; D: TRBD2; V: TRBV19
CDR3: CASSSKGQGPLGYGYTF; DNA: TGTGCCAGCAGTTCAAAGGGACAGGGCCCCTTAGGCTATGGCTACACCTTC; J: TRBJ1-2; size: NA; D: TRBD1; V: TRBV6-5
CDR3: CASGNPDSTYEQYF; DNA: TGTGCTAGTGGTAACCCGGACAGTACCTACGAGCAGTACTTC; J: TRBJ2-7; size: many; D: NA; V: TRBV12-5
CDR3: CASSYHPRSSGANVLTF; DNA: TGTGCCAGCAGCTATCACCCTAGGTCGTCTGGGGCCAACGTCCTGACTTTC; J: TRBJ2-6; size: few; D: NA; V: TRBV7-3
CDR3: CASSLAGFGTEAFF; DNA: TGCGCCAGCAGCTTGGCAGGGTTTGGTACTGAAGCTTTCTTT; J: TRBJ1-1; size: NA; D: NA; V: TRBV5-1
CDR3: CASGLVFGRIYGYTF; DNA: TGTGCTAGTGGTTTGGTATTTGGACGGATCTATGGCTACACCTTC; J: TRBJ1-2; size: NA; D: NA; V: TRBV12-5
CDR3: CASSGSGTGDAGANVLTF; DNA: TGTGCCAGCAGCGGGTCCGGGACAGGGGACGCTGGGGCCAACGTCCTGACTTTC; J: TRBJ2-6; size: few; D: TRBD1; V: TRBV5-5
CDR3: CASLTGSGNTIYF; DNA: TGTGCCAGCCTTACAGGATCTGGAAACACCATATATTTT; J: TRBJ1-3; size: NA; D: NA; V: TRBV6-1
CDR3: CSAREDRVGNGYTF; DNA: TGCAGTGCTAGAGAGGACAGGGTTGGGAACGGCTACACCTTC; J: TRBJ1-2; size: many; D: TRBD1; V: TRBV20-1
CDR3: CASSPGWGTALYEQYF; DNA: TGTGCCAGCAGTCCCGGGTGGGGGACAGCTCTTTACGAGCAGTACTTC; J: TRBJ2-7; size: NA; D: TRBD1; V: TRBV12-3/TRBV12-4
CDR3: CSARDRTDSNQPQHF; DNA: TGCAGTGCTAGAGATCGGACAGATAGCAATCAGCCCCAGCATTTT; J: TRBJ1-5; size: many; D: NA; V: TRBV20-1
CDR3: CASSLGGTDYNEQFF; DNA: TGTGCCAGCAGCTTAGGAGGGACCGACTACAATGAGCAGTTCTTC; J: TRBJ2-1; size: many; D: NA; V: TRBV11-1
CDR3: CASSTTGGSSYNEQFF; DNA: TGTGCCAGTAGCACTACGGGAGGGAGCTCCTACAATGAGCAGTTCTTC; J: TRBJ2-1; size: NA; D: TRBD2; V: TRBV19
CDR3: CASTTTGGAGTEAFF; DNA: TGTGCCAGCACCACAACAGGGGGCGCGGGGACTGAAGCTTTCTTT; J: TRBJ1-1; size: few; D: TRBD1; V: TRBV6-1
CDR3: CASSWPGQGSYEQYF; DNA: TGTGCCAGCAGCTGGCCGGGACAGGGTTCCTACGAGCAGTACTTC; J: TRBJ2-7; size: few; D: TRBD1; V: TRBV7-2
CDR3: CTSSDSNTGELFF; DNA: TGTACCAGCAGCGATTCGAACACCGGGGAGCTGTTTTTT; J: TRBJ2-2; size: few; D: NA; V: TRBV6-4
CDR3: CASSEPGQGKGEAFF; DNA: TGTGCCAGCAGTGAACCGGGACAGGGGAAGGGTGAAGCTTTCTTT; J: TRBJ1-1; size: NA; D: TRBD1; V: TRBV6-1
CDR3: CASSLDRQGTIYGYTF; DNA: TGTGCCAGCAGCTTAGATCGGCAGGGCACCATCTATGGCTACACCTTC; J: TRBJ1-2; size: NA; D: NA; V: TRBV7-9
CDR3: CASAPDRNNEKLFF; DNA: TGTGCCAGCGCACCAGACAGGAATAATGAAAAACTGTTTTTT; J: TRBJ1-4; size: few; D: NA; V: TRBV12-3/TRBV12-4
CDR3: CASSQPGTGQGGQYF; DNA: TGTGCCAGCAGCCAGCCTGGGACAGGCCAAGGCGGGCAGTACTTC; J: TRBJ2-5; size: many; D: TRBD1; V: TRBV7-9
CDR3: CAISESALGRVDIQYF; DNA: TGTGCCATCAGTGAGTCTGCCCTGGGCAGGGTGGACATTCAGTACTTC; J: TRBJ2-4; size: few; D: NA; V: TRBV10-3
CDR3: CASSSAPGSGYTF; DNA: TGTGCCAGCAGCTCCGCTCCAGGGTCGGGCTACACCTTC; J: TRBJ1-2; size: many; D: NA; V: TRBV7-9
CDR3: CASSLDQHGGQYF; DNA: TGTGCTAGCAGCTTAGACCAACACGGGGGTCAGTACTTC; J: TRBJ2-5; size: many; D: NA; V: TRBV7-7
CDR3: CASASGGWRETQYF; DNA: TGTGCCAGCGCTAGCGGGGGGTGGCGGGAGACCCAGTACTTC; J: TRBJ2-5; size: NA; D: TRBD2; V: TRBV11-2
CDR3: CVSRRWDADTEAFF; DNA: TGTGTCAGCAGGAGATGGGACGCGGACACTGAAGCTTTCTTT; J: TRBJ1-1; size: NA; D: NA; V: TRBV5-5
CDR3: CASSFRTGNTVAFF; DNA: TGTGCCAGCAGTTTTCGGACAGGGAACACTGTAGCTTTCTTT; J: TRBJ1-1; size: NA; D: TRBD1; V: TRBV6-5
CDR3: CASSEVIGANVLTF; DNA: TGTGCCAGCAGCGAGGTTATCGGGGCCAACGTCCTGACTTTC; J: TRBJ2-6; size: NA; D: NA; V: TRBV2
CDR3: CASRSLGGGSQPQHF; DNA: TGCGCCAGCAGATCTTTGGGGGGAGGTAGTCAGCCCCAGCATTTT; J: TRBJ1-5; size: NA; D: NA; V: TRBV4-1
CDR3: CASSRRADGYTF; DNA: TGTGCCAGCAGCCGGCGGGCGGATGGCTACACCTTC; J: TRBJ1-2; size: few; D: NA; V: TRBV5-5
CDR3: CASSHPRTGHNEQFF; DNA: TGTGCCAGCTCACACCCCCGGACAGGGCATAATGAGCAGTTCTTC; J: TRBJ2-1; size: many; D: TRBD1; V: TRBV18
CDR3: CASSYRRPWGPINTDTQYF; DNA: TGTGCCAGCAGTTATCGGCGGCCCTGGGGACCGATAAACACAGATACGCAGTATTTT; J: TRBJ2-3; size: NA; D: NA; V: TRBV6-2/TRBV6-3
CDR3: CASSPLAGGRYEQFF; DNA: TGTGCCAGCAGCCCACTAGCGGGGGGGCGCTATGAGCAGTTCTTC; J: TRBJ2-1; size: few; D: TRBD2; V: TRBV5-8
CDR3: CASSLYHGGTEAFF; DNA: TGTGCCAGCAGTTTATATCACGGAGGGACTGAAGCTTTCTTT; J: TRBJ1-1; size: many; D: NA; V: TRBV27
CDR3: CASSQTPAATYNSPLHF; DNA: TGCGCCAGCAGCCAGACCCCGGCAGCCACTTATAATTCACCCCTCCACTTT; J: TRBJ1-6; size: NA; D: NA; V: TRBV4-1
CDR3: CSAKDRVQPQHF; DNA: TGCAGTGCCAAAGACAGGGTCCAGCCCCAGCATTTT; J: TRBJ1-5; size: many; D: TRBD1; V: TRBV20-1
CDR3: CASSVAGGETQYF; DNA: TGTGCCAGCAGCGTAGCGGGGGGTGAGACCCAGTACTTC; J: TRBJ2-5; size: many; D: TRBD2; V: TRBV7-3
CDR3: CASSTRQGPGETQYF; DNA: TGCGCCAGCAGCACACGACAGGGTCCGGGCGAGACCCAGTACTTC; J: TRBJ2-5; size: many; D: TRBD1; V: TRBV5-1
CDR3: CASSYPLAGGPSPKNIQYF; DNA: TGTGCCAGCAGTTACCCCCTGGCGGGGGGGCCTTCGCCGAAAAACATTCAGTACTTC; J: TRBJ2-4; size: NA; D: TRBD2; V: TRBV6-5
CDR3: CASSIRLVGTYEQYF; DNA: TGTGCCAGTAGTATAAGGCTTGTGGGGACCTACGAGCAGTACTTC; J: TRBJ2-7; size: NA; D: NA; V: TRBV19
CDR3: CASINGGHLLRNEQFF; DNA: TGTGCCAGCATCAACGGGGGTCATCTACTCAGGAATGAGCAGTTCTTC; J: TRBJ2-1; size: NA; D: NA; V: TRBV7-9
CDR3: CASSITFQGGRQPQHF; DNA: TGTGCCAGTAGTATCACTTTTCAGGGCGGAAGGCAGCCCCAGCATTTT; J: TRBJ1-5; size: many; D: NA; V: TRBV19
CDR3: CASSQDHAGNTEAFF; DNA: TGCGCCAGCAGCCAAGATCATGCAGGGAACACTGAAGCTTTCTTT; J: TRBJ1-1; size: once; D: NA; V: TRBV4-1